This T cell receptor beta chain was sequenced for a study of T cell responses to AZD1222 COVID-19 vaccine. In this sample, this clone turned up once. What it binds is unknown. CDR3 length: 14 amino acids. Unmatched junction bases numbered 2, after V lost 2 bases and J lost 6 bases. From germline, CDR1 is LGHNA and CDR2 YSLEER. Points from the study as a whole: The donor group comprised mostly white British people and more females; the analysis possibly underestimated clonal diversity. The repertoires were collected only after the peak T cell response.

Produced via immunoSEQ multiplex PCR; TCRdb's table is partial and in-frame only. The table lists roughly 130,000 clones, about 90% of them singletons. The chain couples TRBV4-3 to TRBJ2-4; 9 bases map to TRBD1. The TCR sequence derives from an adult who received the MenACWY meningococcal vaccine as a control. The material was peripheral blood, obtained 28 days after the second dose of the MenACWY control vaccine. Here the CDR3 DNA reads TGCGCCAGCAGCCAAACGACAGGGGGAAACATTCAGTACTTC. Protein: CASSQTTGGNIQYF.